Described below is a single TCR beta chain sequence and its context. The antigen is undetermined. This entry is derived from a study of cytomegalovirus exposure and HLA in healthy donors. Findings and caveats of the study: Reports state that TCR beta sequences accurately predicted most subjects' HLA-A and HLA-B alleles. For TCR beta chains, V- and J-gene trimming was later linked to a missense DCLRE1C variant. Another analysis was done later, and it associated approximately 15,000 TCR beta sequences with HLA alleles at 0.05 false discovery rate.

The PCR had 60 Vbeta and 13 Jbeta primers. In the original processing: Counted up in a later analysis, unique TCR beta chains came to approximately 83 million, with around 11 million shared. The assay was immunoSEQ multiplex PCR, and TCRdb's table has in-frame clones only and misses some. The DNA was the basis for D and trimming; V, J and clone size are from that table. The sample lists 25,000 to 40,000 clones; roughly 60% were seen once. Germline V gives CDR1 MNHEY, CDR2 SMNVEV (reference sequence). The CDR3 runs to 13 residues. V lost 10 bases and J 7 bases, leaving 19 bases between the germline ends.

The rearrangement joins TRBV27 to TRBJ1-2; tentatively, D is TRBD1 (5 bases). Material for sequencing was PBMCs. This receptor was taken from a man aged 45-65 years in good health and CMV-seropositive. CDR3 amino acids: CAISPQGGGGYTF. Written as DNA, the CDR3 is TGTGCCATCTCCCCCCAGGGAGGCGGTGGCTACACCTTC.